These 32 T cell receptor beta chains share one sample of origin, sequenced in a study of cytomegalovirus exposure and HLA in healthy donors. Clones were sequenced by immunoSEQ multiplex PCR, and TCRdb holds only the in-frame ones, with some missing. Altogether some 240,000 clones are present, roughly 87% being singletons, with the ten largest covering 2% to 2.5%. The sequenced sample was PBMCs. These TCRs come from a woman between 18 and 29 years old in good health and CMV-seropositive.

The genes are TRBV27 and TRBJ1-5; D ambiguous. The V and J ends lost 3 bases and 3 bases respectively, with 6 bases between them. The CDR3 contains 13 residues. Germline V lookup: CDR1 MNHEY, CDR2 SMNVEV (reference sequence). The CDR3 loop is CASSFRTNQPQHF. CDR3 in DNA: TGTGCCAGCAGTTTTAGAACCAATCAGCCCCAGCATTTT.

The chain combines TRBV5-1 with TRBJ1-1; weak D call: TRBD1 (5 bases). V was pared by 4 bases and J by 6 bases, with 16 bases between. Germline values: CDR1 SGHRS, CDR2 YFSETQ. The CDR3 spans 14 residues. This CDR3 reads CASSPGGNSAEAFF. CDR3 nucleotides: TGCGCCAGCAGCCCCGGGGGGAACAGTGCTGAAGCTTTCTTT.

J is TRBJ2-7 and V is TRBV7-6; perhaps TRBD1 as D (5 bases). V was pared by 5 bases and J by 6 bases, with 11 bases between. There are 12 residues in the CDR3. CDR1 is SGHVS, CDR2 FNYEAQ, per germline. The CDR3 loop reads CASSPTGPEQYF. The CDR3 DNA follows: TGTGCCAGCAGCCCAACAGGTCCCGAGCAGTACTTC.

The chain is built from TRBV29-1 and TRBJ2-2, with TRBD2 matching over 8 bases. With 3 bases clipped from V and 6 bases from J, the junction kept 0 bases outside the gene matches. The germline V gene encodes CDR1 SQVTM and CDR2 ANQGSEA. The CDR3 extends over 12 amino acids. In nucleotides, the CDR3 is TGCAGCGTTGATAGCGGGGCCGGGGAGCTGTTTTTT. Amino acids: CSVDSGAGELFF.

The chain is built from TRBV7-3 and TRBJ2-1; weak D call: TRBD2 (6 bases). V lost 2 bases, J lost 0 bases, and 11 bases lay in between. This CDR3 is built from 16 residues. Germline CDR1 is SGHTA and CDR2 is FQGTGA. The DNA for the CDR3 is TGTGCCAGCAGCTTACGGCGGGGAATCTCCTACAATGAGCAGTTCTTC. Translating it yields CASSLRRGISYNEQFF. Complete variable domain (other parts from reference TRBV7-3 and TRBJ2-1): GAGVSQTPSNKVTEKGKYVELRCDPISGHTALYWYRQSLGQGPEFLIYFQGTGAADDSGLPNDRFFAVRPEGSVSTLKIQRTERGDSAVYLCASSLRRGISYNEQFFGPGTRLTVL.

This clone has a single count. The chain links TRBV6-1 to TRBJ2-1; D might be TRBD2 (6 bases). Trimming pared 6 bases from V and 8 bases from J, leaving 20 bases between. The CDR3 consists of 15 residues. CDR1 and CDR2 from the germline V gene are MNHNS and SASEGT. CDR3 region: CASSTPGVLFDEQFF. CDR3 in DNA: TGTGCCAGCAGCACACCGGGGGTACTGTTCGATGAGCAGTTCTTC.

This clone was counted once. The chain has TRBV18 and TRBJ1-5; TRBD1 matches 7 bases. With 5 bases clipped from V and 4 bases from J, the junction kept 11 bases outside the gene matches. Germline CDR1 is KGHSH and CDR2 is LQKENI. The CDR3 totals 16 residues. The CDR3 here is CASSDSTGENNQPQHF. DNA for the CDR3: TGTGCCAGCTCAGATAGTACAGGGGAGAATAATCAGCCCCAGCATTTT.

The chain carries TRBV11-2 and TRBJ2-2; 12 nucleotides match TRBD2. V lost 4 bases, J lost 0 bases, and 9 bases stayed unmatched. CDR1 is SGHAT and CDR2 is FQNNGV in the germline V gene. There are 19 residues in the CDR3. CDR3 bases: TGTGCCAGCAGCTCAAGACTAGCGGGAGCTGTTTCGAACACCGGGGAGCTGTTTTTT. This translates into CASSSRLAGAVSNTGELFF.

Points on this clone: This sample also contains other DNA sequences that code for the same CDR3. The V and J genes are TRBV29-1 and TRBJ2-3, with TRBD2 matching over 8 bases. This CDR3 has 14 residues. From germline, CDR1 is SQVTM and CDR2 ANQGSEA. With 4 bases clipped from V and 3 bases from J, the junction kept 6 bases outside the gene matches. This CDR3 is CSVGLAGRTDTQYF. CDR3 coding DNA: TGCAGCGTTGGGTTAGCGGGGAGGACAGATACGCAGTATTTT.

The V call is TRBV2, the J call TRBJ2-7, with D possibly matching TRBD1 (6 bases). V was cut by 1 base and J by 6 bases, with 16 bases left in between. CDR3 length: 15 amino acids. In germline, CDR1 is SNHLY, CDR2 FYNNEI. CDR3 loop: CASSEVWGRFSEQYF. The CDR3 region has the DNA TGTGCCAGCAGTGAAGTATGGGGGCGGTTCAGCGAGCAGTACTTC.

The J gene is TRBJ2-7, the V gene TRBV5-1, with TRBD2 matching 8 bases. Losses at the gene ends were 6 bases for V and 2 bases for J; bases not matched to a gene: 4. The CDR3 has 13 amino acids. Per the germline V gene, CDR1 is SGHRS and CDR2 is YFSETQ. CDR3 in amino acids: CASTPGLAYEQYF. In DNA form, the CDR3 reads TGCGCCAGCACCCCGGGACTAGCCTACGAGCAGTACTTC.

The chain employs TRBV19 and TRBJ2-7, with TRBD1 identical over 7 bases. There are 13 residues in the CDR3. The junction had 5 bases not matched to a gene; V was cut back by 6 bases and J by 3 bases. The germline CDR1 and CDR2 sequences are LNHDA and SQIVND (reference sequence). The CDR3 region has the DNA TGTGCCAGTAGAGGGCAGGGGGACTACGAGCAGTACTTC. Protein: CASRGQGDYEQYF. Supplemented by reference TRBV19 and TRBJ2-7, the full variable domain reads DGGITQSPKYLFRKEGQNVTLSCEQNLNHDAMYWYRQDPGQGLRLIYYSQIVNDFQKGDIAEGYSVSREKKESFPLTVTSAQKNPTAFYLCASRGQGDYEQYFGPGTRLTVT.

The V and J genes are TRBV4-1 and TRBJ2-3; possible D gene TRBD2, 6 bases. Trimming shortened V by 4 bases and J by 2 bases, and 16 bases separated the two germline ends. The CDR3 has 16 residues. CDR1 MGHRA and CDR2 YSYEKL come from the germline V gene. The CDR3 nucleotides read TGCGCCAGCAGCCCAGTTAGCGGAATCGACACAGATACGCAGTATTTT. Amino acid sequence: CASSPVSGIDTDTQYF.

The rearrangement links TRBV6-1 to TRBJ1-1; 9 positions agree with TRBD1. This CDR3 contains 14 residues. Germline CDR1 and CDR2: MNHNS and SASEGT. The V and J ends lost 6 bases and 6 bases, in that order; junction bases with no gene match: 8. The CDR3 here is CASRVQGAGAEAFF. CDR3 coding DNA: TGTGCCAGCAGGGTACAGGGGGCGGGAGCTGAAGCTTTCTTT.

The gene calls are TRBV25-1 and TRBJ1-2; maybe TRBD1 (6 bases). CDR1 MGHDK and CDR2 SYGVNS come from the germline V gene. Trimming took off 4 bases at V and 5 bases at J, with 17 bases between the two ends. The CDR3 has 15 amino acids. DNA for the CDR3: TGTGCCAGCAGTGGTCAGGGGAGTCCGGGATATGGCTACACCTTC. As protein: CASSGQGSPGYGYTF.

This clone was observed a single time. The chain uses TRBV4-1 and TRBJ2-7; 7 positions match TRBD1. The CDR3 runs 14 residues. From germline, CDR1 is MGHRA and CDR2 YSYEKL. With V trimmed by 4 bases and J by 3 bases, 6 bases remained unmatched. CDR3 DNA: TGCGCCAGCAGCCGGGGACAGACTCACTACGAGCAGTACTTC. This gives the protein CASSRGQTHYEQYF.

The V and J genes are TRBV4-1 and TRBJ1-4; D is ambiguous. The CDR3 is 15 amino acids. Deletions cut 2 bases from V and 7 bases from J, with 14 bases between. The germline CDR1 and CDR2 sequences are MGHRA and YSYEKL. The CDR3 loop is CASSQPTFDIEKLFF. In DNA form, the CDR3 reads TGCGCCAGCAGCCAACCTACTTTTGACATTGAAAAACTGTTTTTT.

CDR3 DNA: TGTGCCAGCAGCCACCCCCCGCGACAGGCGGCTTTAGAGGAGCAGTACTTC. It specifies CASSHPPRQAALEEQYF. The rearrangement links TRBV4-2 to TRBJ2-7; tentatively, D is TRBD1 (6 bases). The length of the CDR3 is 17 residues. V dropped 3 bases and J dropped 7 bases, with 25 bases sitting between them. CDR1 is LGHNA, CDR2 YNFKEQ, per germline.

The chain uses TRBV7-3 and TRBJ2-2; D remains unclear. Germline values: CDR1 SGHTA, CDR2 FQGTGA. CDR3 length equals 13 residues. The V end lost 5 bases, the J end lost 2 bases, and 6 bases lay between the germline ends. The CDR3 sequence is CASSPSNTGELFF. In nucleotides, the CDR3 is TGTGCCAGCAGCCCCTCCAACACCGGGGAGCTGTTTTTT.

The chain uses TRBV27 and TRBJ2-7, with D perhaps TRBD2 (6 bases). The CDR3 has 15 amino acids. Trimming left V 5 bases short and J 4 bases short, with 18 bases between. Germline lookup yields CDR1 MNHEY and CDR2 SMNVEV (reference sequence). The CDR3 protein is CASSPRGVGQYEQYF. The CDR3 DNA follows: TGTGCCAGCAGTCCCCGCGGGGTAGGGCAATACGAGCAGTACTTC.

The gene calls are TRBV15 and TRBJ2-1; D call uncertain. The CDR3 runs to 13 residues. Germline V gene sequence: CDR1 LNHNV, CDR2 YYDKDF (reference sequence). V was pared by 3 bases and J by 0 bases, with 3 bases between. CDR3 in DNA: TGTGCCACCAGCAGTAGCTCCTACAATGAGCAGTTCTTC. Translation: CATSSSSYNEQFF.

The chain carries TRBV6-1 and TRBJ1-2; tentatively, D is TRBD1 (6 bases). From germline, CDR1 is MNHNS and CDR2 SASEGT. Trimming shortened V by 2 bases and J by 6 bases, and 16 bases separated the two germline ends. This CDR3 is 15 amino acids long. The CDR3 loop is CASSEWGGGENGYTF. Written as DNA, the CDR3 is TGTGCCAGCAGTGAATGGGGAGGGGGTGAGAATGGCTACACCTTC.

In this sample, this clone turned up once. The genes are TRBV13 and TRBJ2-3, with 7 bases lining up with TRBD2. The germline V gene has CDR1 PRHDT and CDR2 FYEKMQ (reference sequence). V lost 0 bases and J lost 2; bases outside the gene matches: 8. This CDR3 comprises 17 residues. The CDR3 DNA sequence: TGTGCCAGCAGCTTAGGCGTCGGGGGAGGGACCACAGATACGCAGTATTTT. Residues: CASSLGVGGGTTDTQYF.

V and J are TRBV9 and TRBJ1-1; D gene unclear. V was cut by 3 bases and J by 5 bases, with 8 bases left in between. The CDR3 extends over 12 amino acids. The germline V gene has CDR1 SGDLS and CDR2 YYNGEE. CDR3 DNA sequence: TGTGCCAGCAGCGCCAGTCAAACTGAAGCTTTCTTT. It is translated as CASSASQTEAFF.

This chain connects TRBV2 to TRBJ2-7, with D tentatively TRBD1 (5 bases). Germline assignment: CDR1 SNHLY and CDR2 FYNNEI. This CDR3 has 15 residues. Trimming took off 0 bases at V and 3 bases at J, with 12 bases between the two ends. The CDR3 region has the DNA TGTGCCAGCAGTGAAGCCAGGGTCCAACTCTACGAGCAGTACTTC. It encodes CASSEARVQLYEQYF.

The chain is built from TRBV6-1 and TRBJ2-7; 7 nucleotides agree with TRBD1. This CDR3 has 15 residues. The germline V gene has CDR1 MNHNS and CDR2 SASEGT. The V gene end was trimmed by 7 bases and the J gene end by 1 base; junction bases not matched to a gene: 10. The CDR3 protein is CASNLLGTASYEQYF. CDR3 DNA sequence: TGTGCCAGCAATCTTCTCGGGACAGCTTCCTACGAGCAGTACTTC.

This clone was detected only once. The CDR3 DNA sequence: TGTGCCAGCAGCGGGGGGACTAGCGGGATGTACAATGAGCAGTTCTTC. Translated, it gives CASSGGTSGMYNEQFF. The chain recombines TRBV9 with TRBJ2-1, with 13 nucleotides matching TRBD2. This CDR3 region has 16 residues. V lost 3 bases and J lost 4; bases outside the gene matches: 4. CDR1 and CDR2 from the germline V gene are SGDLS and YYNGEE.

This clone was seen once. The CDR3 DNA reads TGTGCCAGCGGGACTAGCGGGACGGAAACCCAGTACTTC. Amino acid sequence: CASGTSGTETQYF. The V call is TRBV2, the J call TRBJ2-5, with TRBD2 matching 13 bases. Germline V gene sequence: CDR1 SNHLY, CDR2 FYNNEI. Trimming removed 8 bases from V and 8 bases from J; junction bases left unmatched: 5. The CDR3 consists of 13 residues. Using reference TRBV2 and TRBJ2-5 for the parts outside the CDR3, the full variable domain is EPEVTQTPSHQVTQMGQEVILRCVPISNHLYFYWYRQILGQKVEFLVSFYNNEISEKSEIFDDQFSVERPDGSNFTLKIRSTKLEDSAMYFCASGTSGTETQYFGPGTRLLVL.

The rearrangement joins TRBV28 to TRBJ2-1, with TRBD2 matching 14 bases. In germline, CDR1 is MDHEN, CDR2 SYDVKM. The CDR3 runs 16 residues. V trimming: 6 bases; J trimming: 2 bases; junction bases outside the gene matches: 3. CDR3 nucleotides: TGTGCCAGCAGGGGACTAGCGGGAGTTGCCTACAATGAGCAGTTCTTC. Its translation: CASRGLAGVAYNEQFF.

V gene TRBV7-8 combines with J gene TRBJ1-1, with 9 bases identical to TRBD1. The CDR3 is 15 residues long. CDR1 is SGHVS and CDR2 is FQNEAQ in the germline V gene. V shed 2 bases and J 1 base; nucleotides not matched to a gene: 2. In DNA form, the CDR3 reads TGTGCCAGCAGCTTACAGGGACAGGGGAACACTGAAGCTTTCTTT. Its protein is CASSLQGQGNTEAFF.

This clone has a single count. Written as DNA, the CDR3 is TGTGCCAGCAGCTTGGACCCCTATAGCTCCTACGAGCAGTACTTC. Its translation: CASSLDPYSSYEQYF. The chain carries TRBV5-6 and TRBJ2-7; no clear D. The V gene lost 0 bases and the J gene lost 0 bases, with 10 bases spanning the gap. The germline V gene encodes CDR1 SGHDT and CDR2 YYEEEE. This CDR3 comprises 15 residues.

This chain connects TRBV21-1 to TRBJ2-7; TRBD1 is the table's D call and was not checked against the DNA. TRBV21-1 is noted as a pseudogene. The CDR3 length is 15 residues. As DNA, the CDR3 is TGTGCCAGCAGCATCCCGGGACAGGGAGCGGACGAGCAGTACTTC. Translation: CASSIPGQGADEQYF.